This T cell receptor (beta chain) comes out of a study of T cells after posttransplantation cyclophosphamide. Study findings and constraints: Tissue-infiltrating T cells from skin or gut overlapped little with blood T cells. Recipient CMV seropositivity and CMV reactivation strongly tracked TRB clonality.

Methotrexate plus calcineurin inhibitor accompanied controls' myeloablative marrow transplants; sampling was 1 year later. Details on this clone: Its antigen is not identified.

CDR3 length: 18 residues. Sequencing was performed with immunoSEQ multiplex PCR; in TCRdb, only in-frame clones are kept and a portion is missing. Of approximately 10,000 clones listed, around 80% are singletons. The sequenced sample was PBMCs, obtained about 370 days after allogeneic stem cell transplant with calcineurin inhibitor and methotrexate. This chain connects TRBV1 to TRBJ2-3; the table assigns TRBD2, which was not confirmed against the DNA. TRBV1 represents a pseudogene. This receptor was obtained from a young adult male patient who received an allogeneic stem cell transplant from an unrelated donor, was CMV-positive, and had acute GVHD only. The graft donor may have contributed some T cells. CDR3 loop: CTSSQGEGGLAVTDTQYF. DNA for the CDR3: TGCACCAGCAGCCAAGGGGAGGGGGGACTAGCGGTCACAGATACGCAGTATTTT.